Each of the 13 T cell receptor beta chains below was sequenced from the same sample in a study of cytomegalovirus exposure and HLA in healthy donors. A multiplex PCR was run with 60 Vbeta primers and 13 Jbeta primers. The table came from immunoSEQ multiplex PCR; TCRdb's copy has only in-frame clones and leaves some out. There are a few hundred thousand clones in the sample; roughly two thirds occur only once, and about 2.2% lies in the top ten. Sequenced sample: PBMCs. The receptors derive from a female donor in good health and CMV-seronegative.

J is TRBJ2-2 and V is TRBV12-5; TRBD1 is a possible D gene (6 bases). The germline V gene has CDR1 LGHNT and CDR2 FRNRAP. The CDR3 length is 16 residues. With 6 bases removed from V and 4 bases from J, the gap between germline ends came to 18 bases. The CDR3 sequence is CASGGSIYRVTGELFF. CDR3 bases: TGTGCTAGTGGGGGAAGTATATACAGGGTCACCGGGGAGCTGTTTTTT.

The rearrangement joins TRBV18 to TRBJ1-1; D ambiguous. Trimming removed 3 bases at V and 4 bases at J, with 18 bases between. CDR3 length: 16 residues. From germline, CDR1 is KGHSH and CDR2 LQKENI. The CDR3 nucleotides are TGTGCCAGCTCACCCGAGGGCCCCTTTTTGAGCACTGAAGCTTTCTTT. Translated: CASSPEGPFLSTEAFF.

This chain links TRBV30 with TRBJ1-2; no reliable D call. Germline V gene sequence: CDR1 GTSNPN, CDR2 SVGIG (reference sequence). This CDR3 is 13 amino acids long. V lost 1 base and J lost 4, with 10 bases in between. The CDR3 nucleotides read TGTGCCTGGAGTGACCGGTCTCTCTATGGCTACACCTTC. Translating gives CAWSDRSLYGYTF.

This chain uses TRBV6-1 with TRBJ2-1; 11 nucleotides line up with TRBD2. The CDR3 runs 17 residues. V shed 1 base, J shed 6 bases, and the junction held 8 bases outside the gene matches. Looked up from germline, CDR1 is MNHNS and CDR2 is SASEGT. The CDR3 region has the DNA TGTGCCAGCAGTGAAGGCCTAGCGGGAGGTATCCTCAATGAGCAGTTCTTC. The encoded protein is CASSEGLAGGILNEQFF.

The V call is TRBV25-1, the J call TRBJ2-7; 9 positions match TRBD1. The CDR3 totals 14 residues. V lost 5 bases and J lost 6; bases outside the gene matches: 8. Germline loops: CDR1 MGHDK, CDR2 SYGVNS. CDR3 nucleotides: TGTGCCAGCAGTAGACAGGGGGAAAGGGGCGAGCAGTACTTC. Residues: CASSRQGERGEQYF.

For the CDR3, the DNA is TGTGCCAGCAGCTCCAGGCGAGGTAGCGGGGGGAATGAGCAGTTCTTC. Translated: CASSSRRGSGGNEQFF. The V and J genes are TRBV11-2 and TRBJ2-1; 10 bases map to TRBD2. The CDR3 loop spans 16 amino acids. The V segment lost 4 bases and the J segment 7 bases; nucleotides outside the gene matches: 10. CDR1 and CDR2 from the germline V gene are SGHAT and FQNNGV.

The chain uses TRBV7-8 and TRBJ2-6; 9 bases fit TRBD1. This CDR3 contains 21 residues. Germline lookup yields CDR1 SGHVS and CDR2 FQNEAQ. V was pared by 1 base and J by 1 base, with 14 bases of the junction left unmatched. In DNA, the CDR3 is TGTGCCAGCAGCTTAGTCAAGATAACAGGGGGCGCTGGGTCTGGGGCCAACGTCCTGACTTTC. Encoded protein: CASSLVKITGGAGSGANVLTF.

The chain uses TRBV5-1 and TRBJ2-3; 10 positions match TRBD2. The CDR3 is 16 amino acids. Germline-derived CDR1 and CDR2 are SGHRS and YFSETQ. V shed 4 bases and J 4 bases; nucleotides not matched to a gene: 9. CDR3 DNA sequence: TGCGCCAGCAGCGGCGCAGCGGGAGGGTGGGCAGATACGCAGTATTTT. Its translation is CASSGAAGGWADTQYF. The full variable domain, completed using reference TRBV5-1 and TRBJ2-3, is KAGVTQTPRYLIKTRGQQVTLSCSPISGHRSVSWYQQTPGQGLQFLFEYFSETQRNKGNFPGRFSGRQFSNSRSEMNVSTLELGDSALYLCASSGAAGGWADTQYFGPGTRLTVL.

The chain has TRBV18 and TRBJ2-7, with a tentative D call TRBD1 (5 bases). The CDR3 is 15 amino acids. Per the germline V gene, CDR1 is KGHSH and CDR2 is LQKENI. The V and J ends lost 0 bases and 4 bases respectively, with 13 bases between them. CDR3 in DNA: TGTGCCAGCTCACCACCGGCAGGGCACACGTACGAGCAGTACTTC. As protein: CASSPPAGHTYEQYF.

Comment on this clone: The junction shows a germline mismatch at one end, possibly a read error. This chain joins TRBV2 and TRBJ2-1; 7 bases line up with TRBD1. CDR1 is SNHLY and CDR2 is FYNNEI in the germline V gene. The CDR3 loop spans 12 amino acids. The DNA for the CDR3 is TGTGCCAGCAGGGACAGGTTTGATGAGCAGCTCTTC. Protein product: CASRDRFDEQLF.

The chain couples TRBV5-6 to TRBJ2-7; D might be TRBD1 (6 bases). The CDR3 totals 17 residues. V was cut by 4 bases and J by 0 bases, with 20 bases left in between. The germline V gene has CDR1 SGHDT and CDR2 YYEEEE. CDR3 DNA: TGTGCCAGCAGCCTTAACCATTACAGGGTAGACTCCTACGAGCAGTACTTC. It encodes CASSLNHYRVDSYEQYF.

V usage is TRBV27 and J usage is TRBJ2-2; the match to TRBD2 covers 11 bases. Looked up from germline, CDR1 is MNHEY and CDR2 is SMNVEV (reference sequence). The CDR3 has 14 amino acids. J gave up 7 bases and V 5 bases, and 3 bases lay outside the gene matches. CDR3 coding DNA: TGTGCCAGCAGTCTAGCGGGAGGTGGCGGGGAGCTGTTTTTT. As protein: CASSLAGGGGELFF.

V is TRBV7-9 and J is TRBJ2-5; 8 nucleotides agree with TRBD1. Germline CDR1 is SEHNR and CDR2 is FQNEAQ (reference sequence). Trimming cost V 8 bases and J 2 bases; bases outside gene matches: 4. CDR3 length equals 13 residues. The CDR3 DNA sequence: TGTGCCAGCCGGACAGGGATACAAGAGACCCAGTACTTC. The encoded protein is CASRTGIQETQYF.